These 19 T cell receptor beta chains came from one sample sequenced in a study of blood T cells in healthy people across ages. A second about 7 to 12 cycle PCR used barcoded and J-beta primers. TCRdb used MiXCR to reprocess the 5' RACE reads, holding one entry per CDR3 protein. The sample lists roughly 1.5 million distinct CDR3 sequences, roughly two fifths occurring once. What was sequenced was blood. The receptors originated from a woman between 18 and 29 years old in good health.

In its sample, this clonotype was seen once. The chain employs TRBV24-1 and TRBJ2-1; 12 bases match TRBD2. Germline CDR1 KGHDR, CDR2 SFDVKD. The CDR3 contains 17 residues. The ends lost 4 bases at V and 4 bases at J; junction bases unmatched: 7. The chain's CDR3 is CATSEPGTSGLYNEQFF. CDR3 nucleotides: TGTGCCACCAGTGAACCCGGGACTAGCGGGTTGTACAATGAGCAGTTCTTC.

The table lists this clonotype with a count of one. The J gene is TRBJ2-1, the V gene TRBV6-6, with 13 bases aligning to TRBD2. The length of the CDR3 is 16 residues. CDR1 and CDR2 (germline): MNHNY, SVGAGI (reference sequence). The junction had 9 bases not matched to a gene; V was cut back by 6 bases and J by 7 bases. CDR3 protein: CASRGLAGVEGNEQFF. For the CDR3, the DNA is TGTGCCAGCAGAGGACTAGCGGGAGTTGAAGGGAATGAGCAGTTCTTC.

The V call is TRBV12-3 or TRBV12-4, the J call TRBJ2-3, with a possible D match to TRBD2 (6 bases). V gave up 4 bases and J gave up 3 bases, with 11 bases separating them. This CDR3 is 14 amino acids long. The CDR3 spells CASSSLARTDTQYF. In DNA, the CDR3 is TGTGCCAGCAGTTCACTAGCAAGAACAGATACGCAGTATTTT.

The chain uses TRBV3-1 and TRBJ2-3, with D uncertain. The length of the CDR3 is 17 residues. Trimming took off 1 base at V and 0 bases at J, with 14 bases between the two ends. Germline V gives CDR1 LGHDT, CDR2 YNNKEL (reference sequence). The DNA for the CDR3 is TGTGCCAGCAGCCAAGGTGGAGCTTACTCTAGCACAGATACGCAGTATTTT. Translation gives CASSQGGAYSSTDTQYF.

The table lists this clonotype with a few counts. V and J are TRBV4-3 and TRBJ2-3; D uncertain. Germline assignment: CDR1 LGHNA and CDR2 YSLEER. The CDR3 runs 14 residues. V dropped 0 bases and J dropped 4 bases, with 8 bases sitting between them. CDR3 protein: CASSQDRNSDTQYF. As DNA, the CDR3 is TGCGCCAGCAGCCAAGATCGAAATTCAGATACGCAGTATTTT.

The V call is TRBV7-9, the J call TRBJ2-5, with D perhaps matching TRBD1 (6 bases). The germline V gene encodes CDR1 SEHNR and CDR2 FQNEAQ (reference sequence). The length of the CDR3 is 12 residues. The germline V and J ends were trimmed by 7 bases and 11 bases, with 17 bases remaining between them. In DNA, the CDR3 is TGTGCCAGCAAAACGGACAGCCTCGGGCAGTACTTC. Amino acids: CASKTDSLGQYF.

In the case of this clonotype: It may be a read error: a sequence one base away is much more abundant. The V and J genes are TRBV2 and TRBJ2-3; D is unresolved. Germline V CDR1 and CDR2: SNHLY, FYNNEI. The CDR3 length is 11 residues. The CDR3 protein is CASSEEHTRYF. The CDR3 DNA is TGTGCCAGCAGTGAAGAACATACGCGGTATTTT.

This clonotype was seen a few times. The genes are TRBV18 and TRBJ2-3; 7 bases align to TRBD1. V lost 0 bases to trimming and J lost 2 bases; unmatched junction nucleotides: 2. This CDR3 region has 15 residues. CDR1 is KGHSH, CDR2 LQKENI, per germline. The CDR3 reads CASSPPGQNTDTQYF. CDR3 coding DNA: TGTGCCAGCTCACCACCGGGACAGAACACAGATACGCAGTATTTT.

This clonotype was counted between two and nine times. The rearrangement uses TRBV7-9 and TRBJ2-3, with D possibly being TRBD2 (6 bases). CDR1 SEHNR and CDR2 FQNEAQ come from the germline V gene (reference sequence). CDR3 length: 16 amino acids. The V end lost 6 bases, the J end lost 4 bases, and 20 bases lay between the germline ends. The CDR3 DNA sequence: TGTGCCAGCAGTAACGTACGTCGCGGGGACGCAGATACGCAGTATTTT. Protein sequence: CASSNVRRGDADTQYF.

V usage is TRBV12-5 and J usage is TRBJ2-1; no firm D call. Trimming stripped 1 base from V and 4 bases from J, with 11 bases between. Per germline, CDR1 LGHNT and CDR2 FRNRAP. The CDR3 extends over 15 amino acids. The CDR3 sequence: CASGLGVGTYNEQFF. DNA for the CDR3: TGTGCTAGTGGTTTGGGGGTAGGAACTTACAATGAGCAGTTCTTC.

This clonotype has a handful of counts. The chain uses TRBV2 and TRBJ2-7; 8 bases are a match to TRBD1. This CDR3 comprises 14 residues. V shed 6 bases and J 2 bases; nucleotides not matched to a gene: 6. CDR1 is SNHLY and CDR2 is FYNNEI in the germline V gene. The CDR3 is CASRAGGLTYEQYF. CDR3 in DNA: TGTGCCAGCAGGGCAGGGGGCTTGACCTACGAGCAGTACTTC.

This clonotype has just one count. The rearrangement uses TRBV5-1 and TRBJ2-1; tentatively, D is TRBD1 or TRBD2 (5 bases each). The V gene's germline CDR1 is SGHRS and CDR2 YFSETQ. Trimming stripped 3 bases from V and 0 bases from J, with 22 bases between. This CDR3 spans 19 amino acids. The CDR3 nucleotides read TGCGCCAGCAGCTCCGGGCGAGGGGTGTTGATAAGCTCCTACAATGAGCAGTTCTTC. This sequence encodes CASSSGRGVLISSYNEQFF.

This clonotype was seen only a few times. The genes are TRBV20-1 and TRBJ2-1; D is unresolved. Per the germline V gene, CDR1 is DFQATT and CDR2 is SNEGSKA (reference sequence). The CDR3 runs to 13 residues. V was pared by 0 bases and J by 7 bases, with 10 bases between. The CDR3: CSAREGPENEQFF. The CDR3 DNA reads TGCAGTGCTAGAGAAGGGCCCGAAAATGAGCAGTTCTTC.

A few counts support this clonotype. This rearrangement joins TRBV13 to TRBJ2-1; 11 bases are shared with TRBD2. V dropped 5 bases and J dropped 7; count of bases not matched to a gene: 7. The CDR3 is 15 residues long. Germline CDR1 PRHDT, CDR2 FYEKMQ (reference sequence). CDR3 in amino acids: CASSATSGRLNEQFF. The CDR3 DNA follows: TGTGCCAGCAGCGCCACTAGCGGGAGATTGAATGAGCAGTTCTTC.

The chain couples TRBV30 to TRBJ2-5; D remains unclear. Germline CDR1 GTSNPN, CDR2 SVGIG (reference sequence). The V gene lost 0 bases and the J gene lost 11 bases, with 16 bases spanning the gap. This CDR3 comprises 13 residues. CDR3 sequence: CAWSVDPANEQYF. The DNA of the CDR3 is TGTGCCTGGAGTGTAGACCCAGCAAATGAGCAGTACTTC.

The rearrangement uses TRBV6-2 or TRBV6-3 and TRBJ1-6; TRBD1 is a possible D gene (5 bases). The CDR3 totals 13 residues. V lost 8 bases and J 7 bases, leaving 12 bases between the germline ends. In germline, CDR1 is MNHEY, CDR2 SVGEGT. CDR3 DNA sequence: TGTGCCAGCGCCGAGACAGCGAATTCACCCCTCCACTTT. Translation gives CASAETANSPLHF.

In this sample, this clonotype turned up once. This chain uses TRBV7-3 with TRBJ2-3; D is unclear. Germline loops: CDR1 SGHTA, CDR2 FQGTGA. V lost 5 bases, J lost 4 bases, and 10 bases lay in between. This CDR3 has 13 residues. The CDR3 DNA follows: TGTGCCAGCAGCCCTACCCAACCAGATACGCAGTATTTT. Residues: CASSPTQPDTQYF.

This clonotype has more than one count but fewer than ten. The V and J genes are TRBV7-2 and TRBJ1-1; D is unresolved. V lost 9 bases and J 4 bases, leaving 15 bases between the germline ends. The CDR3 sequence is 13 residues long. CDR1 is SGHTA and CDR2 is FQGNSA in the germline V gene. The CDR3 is CASTVQKSTEAFF. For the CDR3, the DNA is TGTGCCAGTACAGTACAGAAATCCACTGAAGCTTTCTTT.

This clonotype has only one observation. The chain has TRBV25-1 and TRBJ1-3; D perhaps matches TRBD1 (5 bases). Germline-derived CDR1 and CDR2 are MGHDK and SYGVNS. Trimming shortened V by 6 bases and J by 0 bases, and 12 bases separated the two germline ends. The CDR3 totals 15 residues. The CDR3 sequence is CASSGQGPSGNTIYF. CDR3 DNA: TGTGCCAGCAGCGGCCAGGGCCCCTCTGGAAACACCATATATTTT.